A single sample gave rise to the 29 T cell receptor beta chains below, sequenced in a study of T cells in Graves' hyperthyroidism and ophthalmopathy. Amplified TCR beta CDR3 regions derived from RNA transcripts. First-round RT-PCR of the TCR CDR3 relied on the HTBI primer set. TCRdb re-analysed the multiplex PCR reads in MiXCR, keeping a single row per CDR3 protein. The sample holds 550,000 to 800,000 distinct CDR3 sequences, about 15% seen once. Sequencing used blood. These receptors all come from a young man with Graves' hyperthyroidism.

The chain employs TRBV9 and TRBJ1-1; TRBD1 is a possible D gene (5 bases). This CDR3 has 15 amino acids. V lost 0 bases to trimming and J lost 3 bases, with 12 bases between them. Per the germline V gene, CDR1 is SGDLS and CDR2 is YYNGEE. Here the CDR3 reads CASSVGGGTDTEAFF. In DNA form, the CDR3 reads TGTGCCAGCAGCGTAGGGGGGGGGACGGACACTGAAGCTTTCTTT.

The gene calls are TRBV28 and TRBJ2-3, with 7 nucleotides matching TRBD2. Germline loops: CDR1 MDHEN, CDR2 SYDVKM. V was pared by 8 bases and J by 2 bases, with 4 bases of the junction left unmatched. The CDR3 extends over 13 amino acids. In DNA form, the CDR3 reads TGTGCCAGCGGACTAGTTGTCACAGATACGCAGTATTTT. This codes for CASGLVVTDTQYF.

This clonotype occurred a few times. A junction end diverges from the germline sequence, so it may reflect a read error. The CDR3 DNA reads as TGTGCCAGCAGAAGATCCGGGACTAGCGGGTACGGGCAGTACTTC. Protein product: CASRRSGTSGYGQYF. This rearrangement joins TRBV2 to TRBJ2-7, with 12 bases identical to TRBD2. The CDR3 loop spans 15 amino acids. Germline-derived CDR1 and CDR2 are SNHLY and FYNNEI.

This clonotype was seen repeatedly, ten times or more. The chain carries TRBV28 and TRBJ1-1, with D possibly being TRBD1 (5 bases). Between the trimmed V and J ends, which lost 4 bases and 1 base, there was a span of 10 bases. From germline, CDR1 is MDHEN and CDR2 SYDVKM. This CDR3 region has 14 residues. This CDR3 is CASSSGHWNTEAFF. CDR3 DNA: TGTGCCAGCAGTTCCGGACACTGGAACACTGAAGCTTTCTTT.

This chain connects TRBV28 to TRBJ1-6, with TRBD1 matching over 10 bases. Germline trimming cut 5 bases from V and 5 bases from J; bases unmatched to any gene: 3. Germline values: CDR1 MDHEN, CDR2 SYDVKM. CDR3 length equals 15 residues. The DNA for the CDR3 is TGTGCCAGCAGTCCTGGGACAGGGGATAATTCACCCCTCCACTTT. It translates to CASSPGTGDNSPLHF.

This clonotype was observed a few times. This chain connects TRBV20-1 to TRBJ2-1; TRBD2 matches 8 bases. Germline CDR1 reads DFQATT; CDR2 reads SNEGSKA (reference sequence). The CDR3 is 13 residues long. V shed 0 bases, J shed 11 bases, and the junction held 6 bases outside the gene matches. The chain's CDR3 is CSARDHGGGKQFF. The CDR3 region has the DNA TGCAGTGCTAGAGATCACGGGGGGGGGAAGCAGTTCTTC.

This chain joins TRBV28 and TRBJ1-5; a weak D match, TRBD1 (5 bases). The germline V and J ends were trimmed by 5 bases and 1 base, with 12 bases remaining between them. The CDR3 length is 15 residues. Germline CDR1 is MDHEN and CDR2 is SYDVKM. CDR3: CASSTVRDSNQPQHF. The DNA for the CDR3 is TGTGCCAGCAGTACCGTCCGGGACAGCAATCAGCCCCAGCATTTT.

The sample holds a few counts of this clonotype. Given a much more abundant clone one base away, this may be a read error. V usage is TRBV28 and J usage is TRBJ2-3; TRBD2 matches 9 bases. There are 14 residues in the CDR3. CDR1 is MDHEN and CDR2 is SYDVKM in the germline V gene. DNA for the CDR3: TGTGCCAGCAGTCTAGCGGGAAACACAGATGCGCAGTATTTT. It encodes CASSLAGNTDAQYF.

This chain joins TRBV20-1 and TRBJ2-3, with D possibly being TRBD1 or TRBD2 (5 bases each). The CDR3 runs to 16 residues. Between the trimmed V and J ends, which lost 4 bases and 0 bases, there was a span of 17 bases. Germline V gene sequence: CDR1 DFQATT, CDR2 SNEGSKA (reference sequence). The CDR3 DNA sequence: TGCAGTGCTACCCCAATGGGGGAGTTTAGCACAGATACGCAGTATTTT. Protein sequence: CSATPMGEFSTDTQYF.

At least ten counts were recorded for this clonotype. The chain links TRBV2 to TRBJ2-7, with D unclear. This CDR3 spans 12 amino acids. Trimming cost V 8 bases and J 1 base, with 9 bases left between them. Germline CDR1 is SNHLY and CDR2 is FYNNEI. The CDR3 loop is CASFSRSYEQYF. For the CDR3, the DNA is TGTGCCAGCTTTAGTCGGTCCTACGAGCAGTACTTC.

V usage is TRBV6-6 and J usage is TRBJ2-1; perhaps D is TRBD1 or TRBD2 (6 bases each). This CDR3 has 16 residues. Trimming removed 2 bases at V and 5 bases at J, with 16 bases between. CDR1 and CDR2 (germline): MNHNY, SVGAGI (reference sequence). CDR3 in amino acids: CASSYGGAGDHNEQFF. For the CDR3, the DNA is TGTGCCAGCAGTTACGGCGGGGCAGGGGACCACAATGAGCAGTTCTTC.

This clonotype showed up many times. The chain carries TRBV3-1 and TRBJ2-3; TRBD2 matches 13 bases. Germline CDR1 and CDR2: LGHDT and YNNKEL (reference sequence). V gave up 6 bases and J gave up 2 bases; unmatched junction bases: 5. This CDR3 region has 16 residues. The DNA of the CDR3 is TGTGCCAGCAGACTCGGGACTAGCGGGATCACAGATACGCAGTATTTT. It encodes CASRLGTSGITDTQYF.

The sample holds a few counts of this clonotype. In DNA form, the CDR3 reads TGTGCCACAGGTTGGGGGACTGAAGCTTTCTTT. Translation gives CATGWGTEAFF. The chain links TRBV24-1 to TRBJ1-1; a weak D match, TRBD1 (5 bases). In germline, CDR1 is KGHDR, CDR2 SFDVKD. Trimming shortened V by 10 bases and J by 5 bases, and 10 bases separated the two germline ends. The CDR3 runs to 11 residues.

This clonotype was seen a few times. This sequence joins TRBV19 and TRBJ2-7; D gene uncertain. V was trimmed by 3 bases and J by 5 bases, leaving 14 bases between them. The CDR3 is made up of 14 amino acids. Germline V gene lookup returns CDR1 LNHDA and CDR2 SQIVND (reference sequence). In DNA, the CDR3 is TGTGCCAGTAGTATGAGGAGAACAGTCGACGAGCAGTACTTC. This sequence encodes CASSMRRTVDEQYF.

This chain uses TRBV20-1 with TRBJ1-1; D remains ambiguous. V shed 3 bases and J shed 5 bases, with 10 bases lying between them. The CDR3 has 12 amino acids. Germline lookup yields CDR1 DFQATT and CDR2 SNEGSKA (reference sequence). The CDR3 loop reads CSASRVFTEAFF. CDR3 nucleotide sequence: TGCAGTGCTAGTCGGGTTTTTACTGAAGCTTTCTTT.

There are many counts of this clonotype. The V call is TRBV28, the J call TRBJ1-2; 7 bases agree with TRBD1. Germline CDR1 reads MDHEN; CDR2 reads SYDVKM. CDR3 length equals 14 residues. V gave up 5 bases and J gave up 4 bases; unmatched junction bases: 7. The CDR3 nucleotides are TGTGCCAGCAGTGAACAGGGGTCTTCCTATGGCTACACCTTC. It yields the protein CASSEQGSSYGYTF.

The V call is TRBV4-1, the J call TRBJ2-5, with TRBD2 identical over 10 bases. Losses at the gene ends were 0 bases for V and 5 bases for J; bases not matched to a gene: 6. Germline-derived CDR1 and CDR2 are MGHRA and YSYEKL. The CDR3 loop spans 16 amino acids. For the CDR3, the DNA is TGCGCCAGCAGCCAAGAAAGGACTAGCGGTTGGGAGACCCAGTACTTC. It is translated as CASSQERTSGWETQYF.

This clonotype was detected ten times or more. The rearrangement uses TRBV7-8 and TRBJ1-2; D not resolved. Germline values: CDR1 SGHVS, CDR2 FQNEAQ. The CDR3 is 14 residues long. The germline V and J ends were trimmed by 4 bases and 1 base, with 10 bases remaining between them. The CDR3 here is CASSSRHLNYGYTF. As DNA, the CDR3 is TGTGCCAGCAGCTCCCGTCACCTTAACTATGGCTACACCTTC.

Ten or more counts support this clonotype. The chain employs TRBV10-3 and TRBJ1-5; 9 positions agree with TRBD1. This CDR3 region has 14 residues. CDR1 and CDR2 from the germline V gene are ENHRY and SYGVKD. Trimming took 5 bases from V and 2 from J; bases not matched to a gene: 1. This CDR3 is CAISRTGGNQPQHF. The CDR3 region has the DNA TGTGCCATCAGTCGGACAGGGGGCAATCAGCCCCAGCATTTT.

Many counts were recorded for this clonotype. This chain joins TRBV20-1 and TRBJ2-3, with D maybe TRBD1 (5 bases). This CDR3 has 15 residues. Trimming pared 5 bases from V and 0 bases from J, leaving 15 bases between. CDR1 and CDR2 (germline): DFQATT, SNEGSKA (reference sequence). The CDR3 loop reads CSAPPRTPSTDTQYF. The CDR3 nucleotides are TGCAGTGCTCCTCCCCGGACACCTAGCACAGATACGCAGTATTTT.

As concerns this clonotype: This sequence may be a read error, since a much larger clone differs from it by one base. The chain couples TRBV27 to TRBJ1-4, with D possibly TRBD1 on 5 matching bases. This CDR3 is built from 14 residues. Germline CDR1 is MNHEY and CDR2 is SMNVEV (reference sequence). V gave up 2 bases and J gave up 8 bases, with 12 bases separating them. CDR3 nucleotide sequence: TGTGCCAGCAGTTTACGCGGGTGGGGCGAAAAACTGTTTTTT. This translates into CASSLRGWGEKLFF.

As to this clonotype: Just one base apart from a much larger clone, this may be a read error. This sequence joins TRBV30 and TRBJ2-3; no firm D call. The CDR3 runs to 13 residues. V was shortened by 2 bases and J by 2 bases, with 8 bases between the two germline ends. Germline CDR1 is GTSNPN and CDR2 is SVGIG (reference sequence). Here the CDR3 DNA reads TGTGCCTGGAGTCCCAGCCACACAGATACGCAGTATTTT. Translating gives CAWSPSHTDTQYF.

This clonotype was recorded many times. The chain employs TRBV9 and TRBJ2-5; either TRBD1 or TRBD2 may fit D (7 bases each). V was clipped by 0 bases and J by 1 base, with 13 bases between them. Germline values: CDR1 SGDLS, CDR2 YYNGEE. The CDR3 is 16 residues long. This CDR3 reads CASSVGGGTAQETQYF. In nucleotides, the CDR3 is TGTGCCAGCAGCGTAGGGGGGGGGACAGCCCAAGAGACCCAGTACTTC.

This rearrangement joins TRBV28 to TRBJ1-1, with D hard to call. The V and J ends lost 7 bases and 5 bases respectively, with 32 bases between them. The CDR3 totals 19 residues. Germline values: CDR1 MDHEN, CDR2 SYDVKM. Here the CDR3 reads CASNPSSFVTNDLQTEAFF. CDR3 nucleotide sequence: TGTGCCAGCAACCCGTCCTCTTTTGTGACTAACGACCTACAGACTGAAGCTTTCTTT.

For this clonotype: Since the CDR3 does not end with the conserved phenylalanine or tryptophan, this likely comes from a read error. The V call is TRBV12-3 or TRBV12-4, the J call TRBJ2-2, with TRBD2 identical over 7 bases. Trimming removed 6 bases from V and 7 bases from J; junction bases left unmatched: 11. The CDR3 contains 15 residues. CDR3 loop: CASSERDSLGGELFS. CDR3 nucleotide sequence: TGTGCCAGCAGCGAGCGGGACTCTCTCGGCGGGGAGCTGTTTTCT.

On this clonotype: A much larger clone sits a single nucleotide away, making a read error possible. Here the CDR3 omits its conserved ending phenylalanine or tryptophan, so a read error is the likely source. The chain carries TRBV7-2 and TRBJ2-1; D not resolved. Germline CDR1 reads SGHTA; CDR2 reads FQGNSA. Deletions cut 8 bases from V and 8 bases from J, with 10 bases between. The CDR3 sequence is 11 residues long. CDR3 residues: CASGLLDEQFS. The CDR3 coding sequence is TGTGCCAGCGGCCTTTTGGATGAGCAGTTCTCC.

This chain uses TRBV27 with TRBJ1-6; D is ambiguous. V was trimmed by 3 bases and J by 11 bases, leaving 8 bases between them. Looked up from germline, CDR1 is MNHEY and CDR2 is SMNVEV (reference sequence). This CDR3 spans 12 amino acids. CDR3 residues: CASSFGRPPLHF. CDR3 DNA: TGTGCCAGCAGTTTCGGCAGGCCACCCCTCCACTTT.

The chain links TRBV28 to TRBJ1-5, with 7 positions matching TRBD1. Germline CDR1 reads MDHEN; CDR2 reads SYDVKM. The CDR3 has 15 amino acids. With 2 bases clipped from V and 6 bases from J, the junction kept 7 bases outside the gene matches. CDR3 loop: CASSLVRGRVQPQHF. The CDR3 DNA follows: TGTGCCAGCAGTTTAGTGAGGGGGCGCGTTCAGCCCCAGCATTTT.

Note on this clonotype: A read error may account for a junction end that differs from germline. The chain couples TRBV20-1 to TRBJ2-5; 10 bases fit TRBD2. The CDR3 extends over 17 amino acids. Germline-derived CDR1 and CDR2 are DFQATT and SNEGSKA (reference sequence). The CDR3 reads CNASGQASGSLQETQYF. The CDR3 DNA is TGCAATGCTTCCGGGCAGGCTAGCGGGAGTCTACAAGAGACCCAGTACTTC.